The 28 T cell receptor beta chains below were found in one sample sequenced in a study of T cell responses to AZD1222 COVID-19 vaccine. Sequenced by immunoSEQ multiplex PCR; TCRdb stores in-frame clones only, minus some. This table has approximately 82,000 clones, more than 75% appearing once. The specimen was peripheral blood, collected on day 0 of AZD1222 vaccination. These receptors originate from an adult in good health.

The rearrangement uses TRBV5-1 and TRBJ2-3; 9 nucleotides agree with TRBD1. This CDR3 region has 18 residues. Germline V gene sequence: CDR1 SGHRS, CDR2 YFSETQ. V trimming: 0 bases; J trimming: 5 bases; junction bases outside the gene matches: 13. In DNA, the CDR3 is TGCGCCAGCAGCTTGGAGATGGGACAGGGAATCCGGCAAGATACGCAGTATTTT. Translated: CASSLEMGQGIRQDTQYF.

The chain combines TRBV2 with TRBJ2-5, with 11 bases matching TRBD2. Germline V gives CDR1 SNHLY, CDR2 FYNNEI. V was pared by 4 bases and J by 0 bases, with 7 bases of the junction left unmatched. The CDR3 contains 17 residues. CDR3 DNA: TGTGCCAGCAGTGCCTCGACTAGCGGGACGTACCAAGAGACCCAGTACTTC. This codes for CASSASTSGTYQETQYF.

The gene calls are TRBV5-4 and TRBJ2-7; no reliable D call. Between the trimmed V and J ends, which lost 3 bases and 5 bases, there was a span of 12 bases. Germline V lookup: CDR1 SGHNT, CDR2 YYREEE (reference sequence). This CDR3 spans 13 amino acids. CDR3 amino acids: CASSSQQKDEQYF. The CDR3 DNA sequence: TGTGCCAGCAGCTCCCAGCAGAAGGACGAGCAGTACTTC.

V gene TRBV5-4 combines with J gene TRBJ2-2, with D possibly matching TRBD2 (6 bases). The V end lost 4 bases, the J end lost 7 bases, and 17 bases lay between the germline ends. Germline assignment: CDR1 SGHNT and CDR2 YYREEE (reference sequence). The CDR3 runs to 15 residues. The chain's CDR3 is CASSKWDDGSGELFF. Here the CDR3 DNA reads TGTGCCAGCAGCAAGTGGGACGACGGGAGCGGGGAGCTGTTTTTT.

The J gene is TRBJ2-2, the V gene TRBV29-1, with a possible D match to TRBD1 (6 bases). The CDR3 covers 16 residues. V was clipped by 6 bases and J by 0 bases, with 17 bases between them. The V gene's germline CDR1 is SQVTM and CDR2 ANQGSEA. In DNA, the CDR3 is TGCAGCGTGAAGCCCCTGACAGGCTCGAACACCGGGGAGCTGTTTTTT. Amino acid sequence: CSVKPLTGSNTGELFF.

The V and J genes are TRBV5-5 and TRBJ1-2; TRBD1 aligns across 9 bases. Germline V CDR1 and CDR2: SGHKS, YYEKEE (reference sequence). With 3 bases clipped from V and 8 bases from J, the junction kept 14 bases outside the gene matches. The CDR3 runs to 16 residues. As DNA, the CDR3 is TGTGCCAGCAGCTGGGGGGGACAGGGACTAATGAGCGGCTACACCTTC. Translating it yields CASSWGGQGLMSGYTF.

This chain uses TRBV6-2 or TRBV6-3 with TRBJ2-1, with TRBD2 matching over 7 bases. The CDR3 extends over 13 amino acids. Germline lookup yields CDR1 MNHEY and CDR2 SVGEGT. Trimming took 1 base from V and 11 from J; bases not matched to a gene: 5. The CDR3 reads CASSYLGGGQQFF. DNA of the CDR3: TGTGCCAGCAGTTACTTGGGGGGGGGACAGCAGTTCTTC.

This clone was seen a single time. The chain is built from TRBV19 and TRBJ1-2, with D hard to call. Germline V gene data show CDR1 as LNHDA and CDR2 as SQIVND (reference sequence). The CDR3 is 11 amino acids. V was shortened by 3 bases and J by 7 bases, with 6 bases between the two germline ends. The CDR3 coding sequence is TGTGCCAGTAGTATTTTCAGTGGCTACACCTTC. Translation: CASSIFSGYTF.

The J gene is TRBJ1-1, the V gene TRBV6-6; D uncertain. Germline assignment: CDR1 MNHNY and CDR2 SVGAGI (reference sequence). Trimming removed 7 bases at V and 1 base at J, with 10 bases between. The CDR3 length is 13 residues. The CDR3 is CASTPTENTEAFF. CDR3 nucleotide sequence: TGTGCCAGCACCCCTACAGAGAACACTGAAGCTTTCTTT.

This clone was seen only once. The chain links TRBV7-9 to TRBJ1-2; 7 nucleotides align to TRBD1. The CDR3 has 13 residues. CDR1 SEHNR and CDR2 FQNEAQ come from the germline V gene (reference sequence). The ends lost 4 bases at V and 6 bases at J; junction bases unmatched: 5. The CDR3 coding sequence is TGTGCCAGCAGCTCTTCAGGGGGGGATGGCTACACCTTC. Protein sequence: CASSSSGGDGYTF.

The genes are TRBV29-1 and TRBJ2-1, with 9 bases that match TRBD1. V trimming: 4 bases; J trimming: 8 bases; junction bases outside the gene matches: 6. CDR1 and CDR2 (germline): SQVTM, ANQGSEA. The CDR3 has 13 amino acids. CDR3 coding DNA: TGCAGCGTTGCGTGGACAGGGGATCATGAGCAGTTCTTC. This codes for CSVAWTGDHEQFF.

This sequence joins TRBV28 and TRBJ1-2; 7 bases map to TRBD1. Germline lookup yields CDR1 MDHEN and CDR2 SYDVKM. CDR3 length: 14 amino acids. The ends lost 2 bases at V and 7 bases at J; junction bases unmatched: 7. The DNA for the CDR3 is TGTGCCAGCAGTTTACTAACAGGACAGGCTGGCTACACCTTC. Its translation is CASSLLTGQAGYTF.

The V and J genes are TRBV27 and TRBJ2-5, with D possibly being TRBD1 or TRBD2 (5 bases each). Germline V gives CDR1 MNHEY, CDR2 SMNVEV (reference sequence). Trimming shortened V by 6 bases and J by 4 bases, and 18 bases separated the two germline ends. CDR3 length equals 15 residues. CDR3 sequence reads: CASRSEGSGRETQYF. DNA of the CDR3: TGTGCCAGCAGGAGCGAGGGGTCCGGTCGAGAGACCCAGTACTTC.

The genes are TRBV6-1 and TRBJ1-2, with D maybe TRBD1 (6 bases). There are 16 residues in the CDR3. The germline gives CDR1 MNHNS, CDR2 SASEGT. V was cut by 4 bases and J by 2 bases, with 17 bases left in between. In DNA form, the CDR3 reads TGTGCCAGCAGTGCACAGAAGGACAGCGCGAACTATGGCTACACCTTC. This gives the protein CASSAQKDSANYGYTF.

The V and J genes are TRBV6-5 and TRBJ1-4; D is ambiguous. From germline, CDR1 is MNHEY and CDR2 SVGAGI. The CDR3 is made up of 14 amino acids. V was clipped by 5 bases and J by 3 bases, with 10 bases between them. CDR3 sequence reads: CASSLGPANEKLFF. CDR3 sequence (DNA): TGTGCCAGCAGTCTCGGACCGGCTAATGAAAAACTGTTTTTT.

The chain employs TRBV4-2 and TRBJ2-5, with 8 bases fitting TRBD2. The length of the CDR3 is 16 residues. Per the germline V gene, CDR1 is LGHNA and CDR2 is YNFKEQ. After removal of 1 base from V and 2 bases from J, the junction contained 6 bases not matched to a gene. The CDR3 sequence is CASSQVRSGGQETQYF. The CDR3 nucleotides read TGTGCCAGCAGCCAAGTAAGGAGCGGGGGACAAGAGACCCAGTACTTC.

The CDR3 loop reads CASSPRTTNYGYTF. As DNA, the CDR3 is TGTGCCAGCAGCCCTCGGACCACTAACTATGGCTACACCTTC. The V gene is TRBV5-4, the J gene TRBJ1-2; no firm D call. Looked up from germline, CDR1 is SGHNT and CDR2 is YYREEE (reference sequence). V lost 4 bases and J 0 bases, leaving 10 bases between the germline ends. The CDR3 has 14 residues.

The gene calls are TRBV12-5 and TRBJ2-5, with TRBD2 matching 8 bases. In germline, CDR1 is LGHNT, CDR2 FRNRAP. V trimming: 6 bases; J trimming: 2 bases; junction bases outside the gene matches: 8. The CDR3 length is 15 residues. DNA for the CDR3: TGTGCTAGTGGCTTCGGGGGGGGACCACAAGAGACCCAGTACTTC. Translating it yields CASGFGGGPQETQYF. Full variable domain (rest looked up from reference TRBV12-5 and TRBJ2-5): DARVTQTPRHKVTEMGQEVTMRCQPILGHNTVFWYRQTMMQGLELLAYFRNRAPLDDSGMPKDRFSAEMPDATLATLKIQPSEPRDSAVYFCASGFGGGPQETQYFGPGTRLLVL.

The chain carries TRBV28 and TRBJ1-5; 7 nucleotides align to TRBD1. Trimming at V came to 3 bases and at J to 2 bases, leaving 4 bases not matched to a gene. Looked up from germline, CDR1 is MDHEN and CDR2 is SYDVKM. There are 15 residues in the CDR3. As DNA, the CDR3 is TGTGCCAGCAGTTTTTGGCAGGGGGGCAATCAGCCCCAGCATTTT. Translating it yields CASSFWQGGNQPQHF.

The chain combines TRBV5-8 with TRBJ1-5; 8 nucleotides align to TRBD1. The CDR3 sequence is 15 residues long. Trimming cost V 2 bases and J 6 bases; bases outside gene matches: 7. Germline V gene sequence: CDR1 SGHTS, CDR2 YDEGEE. The CDR3 DNA is TGTGCCAGCAGCTTTGGGGACAGGCTTGTTCAGCCCCAGCATTTT. Translated: CASSFGDRLVQPQHF.

This clone showed up just a few times. CDR3 sequence (DNA): TGTGCCAGCAGCTTACACATGAGGACAGGGCTCCCCTTAAACACTGAAGCTTTCTTT. Translating gives CASSLHMRTGLPLNTEAFF. The rearrangement uses TRBV7-9 and TRBJ1-1; 8 positions match TRBD1. Trimming at V came to 2 bases and at J to 2 bases, leaving 16 bases not matched to a gene. This CDR3 is built from 19 residues. Germline V CDR1 and CDR2: SEHNR, FQNEAQ (reference sequence).

This clone occurred a few times. The chain combines TRBV6-5 with TRBJ1-6; TRBD1 matches at 8 bases. V trimming: 2 bases; J trimming: 10 bases; junction bases outside the gene matches: 7. Germline assignment: CDR1 MNHEY and CDR2 SVGAGI. This CDR3 has 15 amino acids. This CDR3 reads CASSYASGGSSPLHF. The CDR3 DNA follows: TGTGCCAGCAGTTACGCCTCAGGGGGCAGCTCACCCCTCCACTTT.

The chain carries TRBV6-5 and TRBJ1-2, with 10 nucleotides matching TRBD1. Per germline, CDR1 MNHEY and CDR2 SVGAGI. The CDR3 consists of 15 residues. V shed 5 bases and J 8 bases; nucleotides not matched to a gene: 11. The CDR3 loop reads CASSKTPRTGGGYTF. As DNA, the CDR3 is TGTGCCAGCAGTAAGACCCCCCGGACAGGGGGGGGCTACACCTTC.

CDR3 nucleotides: TGTGCCAGCAGTTTAGGGCCATCGAGCTCCTACGAGCAGTACTTC. It encodes CASSLGPSSSYEQYF. V and J are TRBV6-5 and TRBJ2-7; D call uncertain. Trimming shortened V by 4 bases and J by 0 bases, and 13 bases separated the two germline ends. CDR1 MNHEY and CDR2 SVGAGI come from the germline V gene. This CDR3 has 15 residues.

This clone was observed a handful of times. Other DNA sequences within the sample encode an identical CDR3. V usage is TRBV18 and J usage is TRBJ1-1; D ambiguous. This CDR3 has 13 residues. CDR1 is KGHSH and CDR2 is LQKENI in the germline V gene. The V gene lost 3 bases and the J gene lost 3 bases, with 8 bases spanning the gap. CDR3 sequence reads: CASSPSQDTEAFF. The CDR3 nucleotides are TGTGCCAGCTCACCCAGCCAGGACACTGAAGCTTTCTTT.

The V call is TRBV24-1, the J call TRBJ2-5; 9 bases are shared with TRBD2. Per germline, CDR1 KGHDR and CDR2 SFDVKD. V lost 0 bases to trimming and J lost 1 base; unmatched junction nucleotides: 5. The CDR3 contains 17 residues. The CDR3 sequence: CATSDLRAGGIQETQYF. CDR3 sequence (DNA): TGTGCCACCAGTGATTTGAGGGCGGGGGGGATCCAAGAGACCCAGTACTTC.

The chain uses TRBV6-5 and TRBJ2-7; 7 nucleotides agree with TRBD2. Unmatched junction bases numbered 10, after V lost 8 bases and J lost 3 bases. CDR1 MNHEY and CDR2 SVGAGI come from the germline V gene. The CDR3 spans 14 residues. The CDR3 sequence is CASRPGTTFYEQYF. CDR3 DNA sequence: TGTGCCAGCCGGCCGGGGACTACCTTCTACGAGCAGTACTTC.

The chain employs TRBV6-2 or TRBV6-3 and TRBJ1-4, with 10 bases identical to TRBD1. The ends lost 5 bases at V and 0 bases at J; junction bases unmatched: 3. Germline V gene lookup returns CDR1 MNHEY and CDR2 SVGEGT. The CDR3 consists of 16 residues. The CDR3 here is CASSGDRGSTNEKLFF. The CDR3 DNA reads as TGTGCCAGCAGTGGGGACAGGGGATCAACTAATGAAAAACTGTTTTTT.